The sample holds one count of the clone carrying this T cell receptor (beta chain). This entry comes from a study of CD8 T cells in Susac syndrome. As controls, healthy donors matched for age and sex were used. After extraction with the RNeasy kit, roughly 0.5 to 1 ug of the RNA was reverse transcribed using random hexamers. A multiplex approach, immunoSEQ multiplex PCR, amplified TCR beta CDR3 across 54 Vbeta and 13 Jbeta. MiXCR was run by TCRdb on the immunoSEQ multiplex PCR reads, yielding one entry per CDR3 protein. The sample shows some 150,000 distinct CDR3 sequences, approximately 95% of them seen only once. The sequenced sample was CD4+ T cells from PBMCs. This sequence was found in a human donor in good health.

In DNA, the CDR3 is TGTGCCAGCAATCCGGGACTAGGGCCCTACGAGCAGTACTTC. Protein product: CASNPGLGPYEQYF. This rearrangement joins TRBV7-2 to TRBJ2-7, with 8 bases lining up with TRBD2. Germline V gene sequence: CDR1 SGHTA, CDR2 FQGNSA. V lost 7 bases and J lost 2; bases outside the gene matches: 7. The CDR3 covers 14 residues.